This passage covers 21 T cell receptor beta chains from one sample sequenced in a study of T-cell reconstitution after alpha-beta-depleted transplantation in children. TCRbeta library construction was performed incorporating unique molecular identifiers. In TCRdb, the PCR reads were re-called with MiXCR into one record per CDR3 protein. This table holds about 260,000 distinct CDR3 sequences, around 7.8% found once. The specimen comprised PBMCs, mostly from graft donor cells, sampled 180 days after TCRalphabeta/CD19-depleted stem cell transplant. Every receptor here comes from a male patient younger than 18 who had a stem cell transplant for acute lymphoblastic leukemia, so the T cells may come from the graft donor.

This clonotype was detected many times. This chain links TRBV24-1 with TRBJ2-1, with D possibly TRBD2 on 5 matching bases. The germline gives CDR1 KGHDR, CDR2 SFDVKD. Trimming shortened V by 3 bases and J by 4 bases, and 6 bases separated the two germline ends. This CDR3 is built from 13 residues. The CDR3 here is CATSDRRYNEQFF. For the CDR3, the DNA is TGTGCCACCAGTGATAGGAGGTACAATGAGCAGTTCTTC.

There are many counts of this clonotype. The gene calls are TRBV3-1 and TRBJ1-5, with a tentative D call TRBD1 (6 bases). Germline V lookup: CDR1 LGHDT, CDR2 YNNKEL (reference sequence). The germline V and J ends were trimmed by 0 bases and 9 bases, with 6 bases remaining between them. The CDR3 contains 12 residues. The CDR3 bases are TGTGCCAGCAGCCAAGAAGGGGGGCCCCAGCATTTT. Translation: CASSQEGGPQHF.

This clonotype was seen a handful of times. V usage is TRBV7-3 and J usage is TRBJ2-3; D is possibly TRBD1 (6 bases). The CDR3 is 15 amino acids. V lost 4 bases and J 0 bases, leaving 11 bases between the germline ends. Germline V CDR1 and CDR2: SGHTA, FQGTGA. CDR3 coding DNA: TGTGCCAGCAGCTCCAGGGGTTCTAGCACAGATACGCAGTATTTT. Its protein is CASSSRGSSTDTQYF.

This clonotype turned up a few times. This chain connects TRBV5-4 to TRBJ1-4, with a possible D match to TRBD1 (6 bases). The germline V gene encodes CDR1 SGHNT and CDR2 YYREEE (reference sequence). The CDR3 runs 14 residues. V was shortened by 5 bases and J by 4 bases, with 12 bases between the two germline ends. The CDR3 loop reads CASSPGHRNEKLFF. CDR3 nucleotides: TGTGCCAGCAGTCCGGGACATCGTAATGAAAAACTGTTTTTT.

In its sample, this clonotype was seen many times. This rearrangement joins TRBV21-1 to TRBJ2-3; the table's D call, TRBD1, was not checked against the DNA. TRBV21-1 is a pseudogene locus. CDR3 length: 15 residues. In nucleotides, the CDR3 is TGTGCCAGCAGCAAGATTGTGGGGGCAATAGATACGCAGTATTTT. It is translated as CASSKIVGAIDTQYF.

This clonotype was seen ten or more times. V usage is TRBV20-1 and J usage is TRBJ2-7, with D possibly being TRBD2 (5 bases). Trimming left V 7 bases short and J 6 bases short, with 22 bases between. The germline V gene encodes CDR1 DFQATT and CDR2 SNEGSKA (reference sequence). The CDR3 length is 14 residues. CDR3: CSVINGIRTGEQYF. DNA for the CDR3: TGCAGTGTGATTAACGGGATCCGAACGGGCGAGCAGTACTTC.

This clonotype appeared many times. The CDR3, as DNA: TGTGCCCGACCGGGTGAGGACGGAGAGACCCAGTACTTC. This translates into CARPGEDGETQYF. The rearrangement joins TRBV7-8 to TRBJ2-5; D gene ambiguous. CDR3 length: 13 residues. Germline CDR1 SGHVS, CDR2 FQNEAQ. The V and J ends lost 11 bases and 4 bases respectively, with 17 bases between them.

This clonotype was detected many times. CDR3 sequence (DNA): TGCAGTGCTAGAGATGGGGGGTTATGGGAAAAACTGTTTTTT. Amino acid sequence: CSARDGGLWEKLFF. This chain connects TRBV20-1 to TRBJ1-4; a possible D gene is TRBD1 (5 bases). Deletions cut 0 bases from V and 8 bases from J, with 13 bases between. Germline V gene lookup returns CDR1 DFQATT and CDR2 SNEGSKA (reference sequence). The CDR3 sequence is 14 residues long.

This clonotype was seen many times. The gene calls are TRBV7-2 and TRBJ1-6, with D uncertain. V was pared by 3 bases and J by 9 bases, with 9 bases between. The CDR3 is 13 residues long. Germline values: CDR1 SGHTA, CDR2 FQGNSA. CDR3 amino acids: CASSFARTSPLHF. The CDR3 DNA follows: TGTGCCAGCAGCTTCGCAAGGACTTCACCCCTCCACTTT.

This clonotype was seen at least ten times. The rearrangement uses TRBV20-1 and TRBJ2-1, with D perhaps given as TRBD1 or TRBD2 (5 bases each). V was shortened by 5 bases and J by 6 bases, with 20 bases between the two germline ends. Germline V gene data show CDR1 as DFQATT and CDR2 as SNEGSKA (reference sequence). The CDR3 is 15 amino acids. Here the CDR3 reads CSARDDHFDPNEQFF. In nucleotides, the CDR3 is TGCAGTGCTCGGGACGACCACTTCGACCCCAATGAGCAGTTCTTC.

This clonotype occurred many times. The chain links TRBV27 to TRBJ1-2; TRBD1 is a possible D gene (5 bases). V was shortened by 6 bases and J by 0 bases, with 11 bases between the two germline ends. Germline V lookup: CDR1 MNHEY, CDR2 SMNVEV (reference sequence). There are 14 residues in the CDR3. CDR3 residues: CASSPDSPNYGYTF. In DNA form, the CDR3 reads TGTGCCAGCAGCCCCGACAGTCCTAACTATGGCTACACCTTC.

Ten or more counts support this clonotype. The chain combines TRBV10-3 with TRBJ2-5; TRBD2 matches 9 bases. The germline gives CDR1 ENHRY, CDR2 SYGVKD. J was trimmed by 4 bases and V by 6 bases; bases with no gene match: 9. The CDR3 runs to 15 residues. The CDR3 spells CAIRHSGGSGETQYF. The CDR3 DNA sequence: TGTGCCATCAGACATAGCGGGGGTTCAGGAGAGACCCAGTACTTC.

The table lists this clonotype with many counts. The V gene is TRBV6-1, the J gene TRBJ1-5, with D possibly TRBD1 on 6 matching bases. Germline V CDR1 and CDR2: MNHNS, SASEGT. The ends were cut back, 5 bases at V and 1 base at J, with 6 bases in the middle. The CDR3 runs to 13 residues. The CDR3 loop is CASSQGSNQPQHF. In DNA, the CDR3 is TGTGCCAGCAGTCAGGGGAGCAATCAGCCCCAGCATTTT.

This clonotype was observed at least ten times. The CDR3 is CASSFGIMGTSGGQNTQYF. DNA for the CDR3: TGCGCCAGCAGCTTCGGCATAATGGGGACTAGCGGGGGGCAGAATACGCAGTATTTT. This chain uses TRBV5-1 with TRBJ2-3, with 15 bases identical to TRBD2. The germline gives CDR1 SGHRS, CDR2 YFSETQ. The length of the CDR3 is 19 residues. The J segment lost 7 bases and the V segment lost 2 bases, leaving 14 bases of the junction unmatched.

In this sample, this clonotype turned up a few times. The J gene is TRBJ1-5, the V gene TRBV6-1, with D possibly matching TRBD1 (5 bases). CDR1 and CDR2 from the germline V gene are MNHNS and SASEGT. This CDR3 comprises 15 residues. Trimming removed 6 bases from V and 5 bases from J, with 17 bases in between. The CDR3 reads CASREGPVDYQPQHF. In DNA, the CDR3 is TGTGCCAGCAGGGAGGGGCCGGTAGACTATCAGCCCCAGCATTTT.

This clonotype was seen a handful of times. The rearrangement links TRBV7-3 to TRBJ2-3, with a tentative D call TRBD2 (7 bases). The germline V and J ends were trimmed by 0 bases and 4 bases, with 11 bases remaining between them. Germline V lookup: CDR1 SGHTA, CDR2 FQGTGA. The CDR3 covers 15 residues. CDR3: CASSLTGGPPDTQYF. The CDR3, as DNA: TGTGCCAGCAGCTTAACGGGGGGGCCGCCAGATACGCAGTATTTT.

This clonotype was seen many times. The chain links TRBV20-1 to TRBJ1-2; 10 positions agree with TRBD1. The CDR3 totals 13 residues. V shed 3 bases, J shed 6 bases, and the junction held 4 bases outside the gene matches. Per germline, CDR1 DFQATT and CDR2 SNEGSKA (reference sequence). The CDR3 coding sequence is TGCAGTGCTAGGCGGGACAGGGGACATGGCTACACCTTC. This encodes CSARRDRGHGYTF.

This clonotype was seen repeatedly, ten times or more. This rearrangement joins TRBV7-9 to TRBJ1-1; D unclear. The CDR3 has 13 residues. CDR1 is SEHNR and CDR2 is FQNEAQ in the germline V gene (reference sequence). Trimming removed 0 bases at V and 8 bases at J, with 10 bases between. The CDR3 DNA sequence: TGTGCCAGCAGCTTAGCTGGTCAACGGGAAGCTTTCTTT. Residues: CASSLAGQREAFF.

This clonotype was seen many times. The chain has TRBV29-1 and TRBJ2-3; no clear D. Trimming took 4 bases from V and 3 from J, leaving 8 bases between them. The CDR3 is made up of 12 amino acids. Per the germline V gene, CDR1 is SQVTM and CDR2 is ANQGSEA. The CDR3 nucleotides are TGCAGCGTTGGCCCTCGGACAGATACGCAGTATTTT. Residues: CSVGPRTDTQYF.

This clonotype was observed many times. The chain couples TRBV3-1 to TRBJ2-1, with 11 bases fitting TRBD2. This CDR3 comprises 14 residues. Losses at the gene ends were 5 bases for V and 5 bases for J; bases not matched to a gene: 2. CDR1 and CDR2 (germline): LGHDT, YNNKEL (reference sequence). DNA of the CDR3: TGTGCCAGCAGCAGACTAGCGGGACACAATGAGCAGTTCTTC. It yields the protein CASSRLAGHNEQFF.

At least ten counts were recorded for this clonotype. CDR3 DNA: TGTGCCAGCAGGGAGACAGGGATTAATCAGCCCCAGCATTTT. Translated: CASRETGINQPQHF. The chain recombines TRBV12-3 or TRBV12-4 with TRBJ1-5, with 7 bases fitting TRBD1. The CDR3 sequence is 14 residues long. Trimming took 6 bases from V and 4 from J; bases not matched to a gene: 6.